Following are 10 T cell receptor beta chains from one sample sequenced in a study. Tregs were sorted as CD4+CD25+CD127-/low cells. TCRdb redid the calling of the 5' RACE reads with MiXCR, one entry per CDR3 protein. The sample carries 50,000 to 70,000 distinct CDR3 sequences, 20% to 25% recorded once. The material sequenced was tumor-infiltrating Tregs sorted from the breast tumor. The receptors were sampled from a female donor with breast cancer.

This clonotype was seen a handful of times. The rearrangement links TRBV7-9 to TRBJ2-2; D assignment may be TRBD1 or TRBD2 (5 bases each). The CDR3 is 14 residues long. The germline gives CDR1 SEHNR, CDR2 FQNEAQ (reference sequence). Trimming shortened V by 2 bases and J by 6 bases, and 10 bases separated the two germline ends. In DNA, the CDR3 is TGTGCCAGCAGCTTAAGAGGGACCGCCGGGGAGCTGTTTTTT. Translated: CASSLRGTAGELFF.

The chain links TRBV20-1 to TRBJ2-1; 8 bases agree with TRBD1. Germline lookup yields CDR1 DFQATT and CDR2 SNEGSKA (reference sequence). This CDR3 comprises 13 residues. Trimming cost V 2 bases and J 15 bases; bases outside gene matches: 12. CDR3 loop: CSARSGQASSGFF. Here the CDR3 DNA reads TGCAGTGCTAGATCGGGACAGGCTAGTTCGGGGTTCTTC.

At least ten counts were recorded for this clonotype. The DNA of the CDR3 is TGCGCCAGCAGCTTGGCCGGTAGCGGCTCCTACGAGCAGTACTTC. Residues: CASSLAGSGSYEQYF. The chain employs TRBV5-1 and TRBJ2-7; possible D gene TRBD2, 6 bases. V was pared by 0 bases and J by 0 bases, with 10 bases between. The CDR3 consists of 15 residues. In germline, CDR1 is SGHRS, CDR2 YFSETQ. Full variable domain (rest looked up from reference TRBV5-1 and TRBJ2-7): KAGVTQTPRYLIKTRGQQVTLSCSPISGHRSVSWYQQTPGQGLQFLFEYFSETQRNKGNFPGRFSGRQFSNSRSEMNVSTLELGDSALYLCASSLAGSGSYEQYFGPGTRLTVT.

This clonotype was recorded a few times. V is TRBV29-1 and J is TRBJ1-1; 10 bases are a match to TRBD1. The CDR3 runs 13 residues. Germline CDR1 and CDR2: SQVTM and ANQGSEA. The J segment lost 4 bases and the V segment lost 5 bases, leaving 4 bases of the junction unmatched. Here the CDR3 DNA reads TGCAGCGTTAGGACAGGGGGTGCCACTGAAGCTTTCTTT. It is translated as CSVRTGGATEAFF.

This chain uses TRBV27 with TRBJ2-7, with D perhaps TRBD1 (6 bases). V lost 4 bases to trimming and J lost 2 bases, with 9 bases between them. Germline lookup yields CDR1 MNHEY and CDR2 SMNVEV (reference sequence). This CDR3 has 13 amino acids. The CDR3 loop is CASSYGGTYEQYF. The CDR3 coding sequence is TGTGCCAGCAGTTATGGGGGCACCTACGAGCAGTACTTC.

Remarks on this clonotype: The CDR3 carries no conserved terminal phenylalanine or tryptophan, so it likely arises from a read error. The chain couples TRBV20-1 to TRBJ2-5; D is unresolved. The germline V gene has CDR1 DFQATT and CDR2 SNEGSKA (reference sequence). The ends were cut back, 1 base at V and 1 base at J, with 16 bases in the middle. This CDR3 has 16 amino acids. The CDR3 reads CSARGSAKWGQETQYS. DNA for the CDR3: TGCAGTGCTAGAGGGTCAGCCAAGTGGGGCCAAGAGACCCAGTACTCC.

This clonotype was picked up a small number of times. The V call is TRBV5-1, the J call TRBJ1-1, with D perhaps matching TRBD1 (5 bases). CDR3 length: 13 amino acids. CDR1 is SGHRS, CDR2 YFSETQ, per germline. Trimming pared 4 bases from V and 4 bases from J, leaving 11 bases between. The CDR3 protein is CASSVAGSTEAFF. The CDR3 DNA reads TGCGCCAGCAGCGTCGCAGGGAGCACTGAAGCTTTCTTT.

This clonotype has a count of ten or more. This sequence joins TRBV15 and TRBJ1-3; D is undetermined. V lost 3 bases and J lost 4, with 13 bases in between. The CDR3 runs 15 residues. Germline V CDR1 and CDR2: LNHNV, YYDKDF (reference sequence). The CDR3 coding sequence is TGTGCCACCAGCAGGGGCTTGGACGGAGGAAACACCATATATTTT. Protein product: CATSRGLDGGNTIYF.

Many counts were recorded for this clonotype. The chain links TRBV28 to TRBJ2-7; 9 bases are shared with TRBD1. This CDR3 is 14 amino acids long. From germline, CDR1 is MDHEN and CDR2 SYDVKM. V shed 5 bases and J 5 bases; nucleotides not matched to a gene: 7. This CDR3 is CASSPYRGQNEQYF. For the CDR3, the DNA is TGTGCCAGCAGTCCATACAGGGGGCAAAACGAGCAGTACTTC.

This clonotype was counted a few times. The gene calls are TRBV28 and TRBJ2-3, with 12 bases fitting TRBD1. J lost 3 bases, V lost 3 bases, and 10 bases had no gene match. Germline V CDR1 and CDR2: MDHEN, SYDVKM. There are 18 residues in the CDR3. In DNA, the CDR3 is TGTGCCAGCAGTTTTTCCGGGACAGGGGGCGAGATGACAGATACGCAGTATTTT. Amino acids: CASSFSGTGGEMTDTQYF.